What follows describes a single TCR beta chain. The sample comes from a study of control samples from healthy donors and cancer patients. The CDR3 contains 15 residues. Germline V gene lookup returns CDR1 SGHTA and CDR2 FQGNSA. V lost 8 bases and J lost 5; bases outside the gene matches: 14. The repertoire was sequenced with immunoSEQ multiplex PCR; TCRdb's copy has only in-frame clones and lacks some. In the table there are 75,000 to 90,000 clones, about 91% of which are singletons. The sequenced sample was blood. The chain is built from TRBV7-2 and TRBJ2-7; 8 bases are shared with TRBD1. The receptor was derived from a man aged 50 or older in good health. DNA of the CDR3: TGTGCCAGCCGTTTTGGACAGGGAGGATCAGACGAGCAGTACTTC. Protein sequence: CASRFGQGGSDEQYF.